A single sample gave rise to the 17 T cell receptor beta chains below, sequenced in a study of shared clonotypes between healthy human individuals. Profiling relied on immunoSEQ multiplex PCR, and the TCRdb table lists in-frame clones only, not all of them. The data contain about 2.4 million clones, roughly nine tenths of them singletons. The source material was naive CD4+ T cells sorted from blood. The subset here: CD45RA+ positively selected. The origin of the receptors is a man aged 18 to 29 in good health.

J is TRBJ1-5 and V is TRBV6-4; a weak D match, TRBD1 (6 bases). V was pared by 5 bases and J by 6 bases, with 11 bases between. Germline V gene data show CDR1 as MRHNA and CDR2 as SNTAGT. The CDR3 consists of 13 residues. Written as DNA, the CDR3 is TGTGCCAGCAGTTCACAGGGAGGTCAGCCCCAGCATTTT. Residues: CASSSQGGQPQHF.

This clone was detected only a few times. The genes are TRBV2 and TRBJ1-5, with a possible D match to TRBD1 (5 bases). V was trimmed by 6 bases and J by 6 bases, leaving 15 bases between them. The germline V gene has CDR1 SNHLY and CDR2 FYNNEI. The CDR3 consists of 14 residues. The DNA for the CDR3 is TGTGCCAGCAGGGACACTCAACTCGGTCAGCCCCAGCATTTT. This sequence encodes CASRDTQLGQPQHF.

V and J are TRBV7-2 and TRBJ2-5; 12 nucleotides line up with TRBD2. Trimming cost V 6 bases and J 5 bases; bases outside gene matches: 10. The CDR3 covers 16 residues. CDR1 is SGHTA, CDR2 FQGNSA, per germline. CDR3 DNA sequence: TGTGCCAGCAGGCCCCCGACTAGCGGGAGCAGTGAGACCCAGTACTTC. It translates to CASRPPTSGSSETQYF. Looking up the rest from reference TRBV7-2 and TRBJ2-5 gives the full variable domain: GAGVSQSPSNKVTEKGKDVELRCDPISGHTALYWYRQSLGQGLEFLIYFQGNSAPDKSGLPSDRFSAERTGGSVSTLTIQRTQQEDSAVYLCASRPPTSGSSETQYFGPGTRLLVL.

The chain joins TRBV30 to TRBJ2-1, with TRBD2 identical over 14 bases. This CDR3 is 17 amino acids long. The V and J ends lost 2 bases and 6 bases, in that order; junction bases with no gene match: 9. Germline V gene data show CDR1 as GTSNPN and CDR2 as SVGIG (reference sequence). The CDR3 region has the DNA TGTGCCTGGAGTCCCGGCGGGACTAGCGGGGGCCCCAATGAGCAGTTCTTC. Its protein is CAWSPGGTSGGPNEQFF.

V usage is TRBV7-9 and J usage is TRBJ2-3; no clear D gene. V dropped 3 bases and J dropped 0 bases, with 7 bases sitting between them. CDR3 size: 14 residues. Germline CDR1 and CDR2: SEHNR and FQNEAQ (reference sequence). CDR3 coding DNA: TGTGCCAGCAGCTTGCCGCAGAGCACAGATACGCAGTATTTT. Encoded protein: CASSLPQSTDTQYF.

This sequence joins TRBV7-6 and TRBJ2-2; possibly TRBD2 for D (5 bases). Germline CDR1 and CDR2: SGHVS and FNYEAQ. Trimming took off 1 base at V and 4 bases at J, with 10 bases between the two ends. This CDR3 region has 15 residues. CDR3 coding DNA: TGTGCCAGCAGCTTAGGCGCTAGCTCCACCGGGGAGCTGTTTTTT. The encoded protein is CASSLGASSTGELFF.

A remark on this clone: Other DNA sequences in this specimen translate into the identical CDR3. V usage is TRBV5-1 and J usage is TRBJ2-7; tentative D call: TRBD1 (6 bases). V was trimmed by 0 bases and J by 3 bases, leaving 7 bases between them. The CDR3 loop spans 13 amino acids. Per germline, CDR1 SGHRS and CDR2 YFSETQ. The CDR3 coding sequence is TGCGCCAGCAGCTTGGTAGGGGGCTACGAGCAGTACTTC. Translated: CASSLVGGYEQYF.

The V gene is TRBV25-1, the J gene TRBJ2-7; TRBD2 matches at 9 bases. V shed 7 bases, J shed 4 bases, and the junction held 2 bases outside the gene matches. The CDR3 extends over 12 amino acids. Germline assignment: CDR1 MGHDK and CDR2 SYGVNS. The CDR3 sequence: CASNLAGYEQYF. The CDR3 coding sequence is TGTGCCAGCAATCTAGCGGGATACGAGCAGTACTTC.

The chain recombines TRBV5-4 with TRBJ2-7; D is unclear. V lost 4 bases to trimming and J lost 5 bases, with 25 bases between them. CDR3 length: 17 residues. The germline gives CDR1 SGHNT, CDR2 YYREEE (reference sequence). The CDR3 DNA follows: TGTGCCAGCAGCCAGAGAGGTGGTGGCAGAACCTACAACGAGCAGTACTTC. Translating gives CASSQRGGGRTYNEQYF.

The V and J genes are TRBV2 and TRBJ2-7, with 13 bases aligning to TRBD2. The CDR3 has 15 residues. The junction had 6 bases not matched to a gene; V was cut back by 6 bases and J by 4 bases. The germline gives CDR1 SNHLY, CDR2 FYNNEI. The CDR3 reads CASRRTSGSAYEQYF. In DNA form, the CDR3 reads TGTGCCAGCAGGCGGACTAGCGGGAGCGCTTACGAGCAGTACTTC.

The V gene is TRBV6-5, the J gene TRBJ2-7; D is ambiguous. The germline V and J ends were trimmed by 9 bases and 2 bases, with 11 bases remaining between them. This CDR3 has 12 amino acids. The germline V gene has CDR1 MNHEY and CDR2 SVGAGI. The CDR3 reads CASTKSPYEQYF. CDR3 nucleotides: TGTGCCAGTACCAAGTCCCCCTACGAGCAGTACTTC.

This chain links TRBV6-5 with TRBJ1-3; 7 nucleotides align to TRBD1. The CDR3 totals 15 residues. CDR1 and CDR2 (germline): MNHEY, SVGAGI. Unmatched junction bases numbered 7, after V lost 4 bases and J lost 4 bases. The CDR3 sequence: CASSLRQGVGNTIYF. The DNA for the CDR3 is TGTGCCAGCAGTTTACGGCAGGGGGTCGGAAACACCATATATTTT.

The genes are TRBV5-4 and TRBJ2-5; a possible D gene is TRBD2 (6 bases). The V gene lost 2 bases and the J gene lost 1 base, with 12 bases spanning the gap. CDR1 is SGHNT, CDR2 YYREEE, per germline (reference sequence). The CDR3 totals 15 residues. CDR3 sequence: CASSFRGTSQETQYF. DNA for the CDR3: TGTGCCAGCAGCTTCAGAGGGACTTCCCAAGAGACCCAGTACTTC.

This chain connects TRBV6-8 to TRBJ1-1, with D unresolved. Trimming cost V 11 bases and J 7 bases, with 11 bases left between them. CDR1 and CDR2 (germline): MNHGY, SAAAGT. CDR3 length: 10 residues. The CDR3 sequence is CAGSGREAFF. The CDR3 nucleotides are TGTGCCGGGAGTGGGCGTGAAGCTTTCTTT.

The chain uses TRBV6-6 and TRBJ1-2, with 9 bases identical to TRBD1. Germline CDR1 MNHNY, CDR2 SVGAGI (reference sequence). This CDR3 region has 15 residues. V trimming: 0 bases; J trimming: 5 bases; junction bases outside the gene matches: 4. For the CDR3, the DNA is TGTGCCAGCAGTTACTCATGGACAGGGGTATATGGCTACACCTTC. Its protein product is CASSYSWTGVYGYTF.

The rearrangement joins TRBV5-1 to TRBJ2-5, with 12 bases lining up with TRBD2. CDR3 length: 15 residues. Germline V CDR1 and CDR2: SGHRS, YFSETQ. J lost 4 bases, V lost 4 bases, and 5 bases had no gene match. The CDR3 nucleotides are TGCGCCAGCAGCCTAGCGGGGGGGTTTGGAGAGACCCAGTACTTC. The encoded protein is CASSLAGGFGETQYF.

This clone was found a few times. In the same sample, other DNA sequences code for this CDR3. This chain joins TRBV6-6 and TRBJ1-6, with D possibly matching TRBD1 (6 bases). In germline, CDR1 is MNHNY, CDR2 SVGAGI (reference sequence). The CDR3 sequence is 15 residues long. V lost 2 bases and J 5 bases, leaving 10 bases between the germline ends. The CDR3 region has the DNA TGTGCCAGCAGTTACGGGGGCGCGGATAATTCACCCCTCCACTTT. This encodes CASSYGGADNSPLHF.